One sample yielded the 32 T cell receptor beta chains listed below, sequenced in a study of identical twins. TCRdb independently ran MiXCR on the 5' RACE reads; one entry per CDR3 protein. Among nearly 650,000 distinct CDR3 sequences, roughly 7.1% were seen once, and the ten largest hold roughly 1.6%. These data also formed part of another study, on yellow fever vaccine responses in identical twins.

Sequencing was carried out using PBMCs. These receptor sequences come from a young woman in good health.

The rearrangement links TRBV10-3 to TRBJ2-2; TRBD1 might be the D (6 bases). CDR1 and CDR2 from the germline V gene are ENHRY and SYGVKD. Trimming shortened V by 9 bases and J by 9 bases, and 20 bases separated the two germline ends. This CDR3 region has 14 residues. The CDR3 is CAIPGPGDQRELFF. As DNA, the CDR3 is TGTGCCATACCGGGGCCAGGGGACCAACGGGAGCTGTTTTTT.

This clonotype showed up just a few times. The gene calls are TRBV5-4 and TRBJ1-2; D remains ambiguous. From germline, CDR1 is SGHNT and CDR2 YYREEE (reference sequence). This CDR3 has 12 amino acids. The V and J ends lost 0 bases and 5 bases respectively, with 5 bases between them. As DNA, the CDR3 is TGTGCCAGCAGCTTGGATCCTTATGGCTACACCTTC. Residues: CASSLDPYGYTF. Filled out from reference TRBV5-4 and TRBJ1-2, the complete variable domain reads ETGVTQSPTHLIKTRGQQVTLRCSSQSGHNTVSWYQQALGQGPQFIFQYYREEENGRGNFPPRFSGLQFPNYSSELNVNALELDDSALYLCASSLDPYGYTFGSGTRLTVV.

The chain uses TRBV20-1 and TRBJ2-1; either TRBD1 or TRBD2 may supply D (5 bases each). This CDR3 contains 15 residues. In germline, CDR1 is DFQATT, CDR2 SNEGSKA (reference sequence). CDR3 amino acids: CSFQGLGSSYNEQFF. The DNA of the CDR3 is TGCAGCTTCCAGGGTTTGGGGAGCTCCTACAATGAGCAGTTCTTC.

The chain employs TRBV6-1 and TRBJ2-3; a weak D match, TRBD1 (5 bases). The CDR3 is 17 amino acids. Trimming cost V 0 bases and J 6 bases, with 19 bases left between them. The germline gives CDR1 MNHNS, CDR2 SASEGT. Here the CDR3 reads CASSEALQGSPRDTQYF. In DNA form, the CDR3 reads TGTGCCAGCAGTGAAGCGCTTCAGGGCAGCCCAAGGGATACGCAGTATTTT.

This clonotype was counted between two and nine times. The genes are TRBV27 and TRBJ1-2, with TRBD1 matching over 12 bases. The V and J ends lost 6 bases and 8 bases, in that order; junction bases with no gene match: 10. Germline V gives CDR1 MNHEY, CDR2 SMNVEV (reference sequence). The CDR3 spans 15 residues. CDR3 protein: CASSFHGTGGAGYTF. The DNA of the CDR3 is TGTGCCAGCAGCTTTCACGGGACAGGGGGCGCCGGCTACACCTTC.

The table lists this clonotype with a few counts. The chain's CDR3 is CASSPGPTGVGYTF. The CDR3 DNA reads TGCGCCAGCAGCCCCGGCCCGACAGGGGTTGGCTACACCTTC. J is TRBJ1-2 and V is TRBV5-1, with TRBD1 identical over 8 bases. The germline gives CDR1 SGHRS, CDR2 YFSETQ. Germline trimming cut 4 bases from V and 7 bases from J; bases unmatched to any gene: 9. The CDR3 extends over 14 amino acids.

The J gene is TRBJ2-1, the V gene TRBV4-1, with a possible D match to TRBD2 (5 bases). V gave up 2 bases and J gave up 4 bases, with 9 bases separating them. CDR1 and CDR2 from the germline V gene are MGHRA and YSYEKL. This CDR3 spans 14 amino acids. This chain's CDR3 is CASSQPGKYNEQFF. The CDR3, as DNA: TGCGCCAGCAGCCAACCGGGGAAGTACAATGAGCAGTTCTTC.

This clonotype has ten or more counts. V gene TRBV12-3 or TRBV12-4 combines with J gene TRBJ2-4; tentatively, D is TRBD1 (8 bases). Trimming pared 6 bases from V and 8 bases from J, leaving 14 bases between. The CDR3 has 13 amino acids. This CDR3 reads CASRQGGGDIQYF. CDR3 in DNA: TGTGCCAGCAGACAGGGGGGGGGAGACATTCAGTACTTC.

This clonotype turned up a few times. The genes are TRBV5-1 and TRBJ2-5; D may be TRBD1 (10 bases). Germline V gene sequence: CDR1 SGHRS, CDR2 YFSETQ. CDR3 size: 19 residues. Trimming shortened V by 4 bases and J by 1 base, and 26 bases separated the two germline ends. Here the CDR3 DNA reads TGCGCCAGCAGCAGGGGACAGGGGACGACTAGCGGCCGCCAAGAGACCCAGTACTTC. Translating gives CASSRGQGTTSGRQETQYF.

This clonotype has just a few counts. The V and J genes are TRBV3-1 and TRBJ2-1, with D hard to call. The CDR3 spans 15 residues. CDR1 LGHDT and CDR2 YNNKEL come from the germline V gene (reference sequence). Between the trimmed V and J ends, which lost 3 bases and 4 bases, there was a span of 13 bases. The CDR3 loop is CASSQPRVSYNEQFF. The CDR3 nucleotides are TGTGCCAGCAGCCAGCCAAGGGTTTCGTACAATGAGCAGTTCTTC.

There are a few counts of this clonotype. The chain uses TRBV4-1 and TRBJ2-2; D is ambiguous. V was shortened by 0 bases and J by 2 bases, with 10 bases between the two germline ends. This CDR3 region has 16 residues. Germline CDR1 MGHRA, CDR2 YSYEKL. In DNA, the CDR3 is TGCGCCAGCAGCCAAGATCACGGCACCAACACCGGGGAGCTGTTTTTT. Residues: CASSQDHGTNTGELFF.

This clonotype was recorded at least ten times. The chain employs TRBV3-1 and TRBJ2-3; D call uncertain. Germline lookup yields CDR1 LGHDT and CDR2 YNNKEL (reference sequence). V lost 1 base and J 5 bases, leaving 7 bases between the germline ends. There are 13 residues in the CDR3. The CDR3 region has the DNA TGTGCCAGCAGCCAAGTCCTTATAGATACGCAGTATTTT. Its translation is CASSQVLIDTQYF.

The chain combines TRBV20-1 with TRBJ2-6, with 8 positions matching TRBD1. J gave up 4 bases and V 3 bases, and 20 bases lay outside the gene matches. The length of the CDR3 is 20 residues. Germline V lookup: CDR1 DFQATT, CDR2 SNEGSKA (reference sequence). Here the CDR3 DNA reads TGCAGTGCTAGTGGGGCTGGGACAGGCCGATCCCGATCCGGGGCCAACGTCCTGACTTTC. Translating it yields CSASGAGTGRSRSGANVLTF.

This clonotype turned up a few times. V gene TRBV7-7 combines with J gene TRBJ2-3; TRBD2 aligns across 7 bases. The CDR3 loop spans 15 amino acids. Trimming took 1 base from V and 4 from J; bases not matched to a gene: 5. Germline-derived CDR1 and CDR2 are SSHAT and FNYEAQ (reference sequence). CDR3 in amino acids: CASSLEAGRADTQYF. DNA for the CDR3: TGTGCCAGCAGCTTAGAGGCGGGGAGGGCAGATACGCAGTATTTT.

The CDR3 here is CASRSSGGAVETQYF. The DNA of the CDR3 is TGTGCCAGCAGGAGTAGCGGGGGGGCCGTTGAGACCCAGTACTTC. V is TRBV28 and J is TRBJ2-5; 11 bases agree with TRBD2. J was trimmed by 5 bases and V by 6 bases; bases with no gene match: 8. The CDR3 runs 15 residues. Germline V lookup: CDR1 MDHEN, CDR2 SYDVKM.

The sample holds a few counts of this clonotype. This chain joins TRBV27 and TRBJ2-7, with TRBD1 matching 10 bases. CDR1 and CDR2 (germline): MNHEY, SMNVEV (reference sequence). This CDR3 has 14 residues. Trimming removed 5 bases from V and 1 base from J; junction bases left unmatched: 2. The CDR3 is CASSAGQGSYEQYF. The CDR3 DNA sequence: TGTGCCAGCAGTGCGGGACAGGGGTCCTACGAGCAGTACTTC.

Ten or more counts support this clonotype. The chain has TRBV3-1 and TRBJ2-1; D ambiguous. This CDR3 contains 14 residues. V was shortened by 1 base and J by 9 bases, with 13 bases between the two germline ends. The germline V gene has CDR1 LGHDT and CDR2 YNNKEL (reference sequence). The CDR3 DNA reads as TGTGCCAGCAGCCAAGGCTTGCTTTCGGCTGAGCAGTTCTTC. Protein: CASSQGLLSAEQFF.

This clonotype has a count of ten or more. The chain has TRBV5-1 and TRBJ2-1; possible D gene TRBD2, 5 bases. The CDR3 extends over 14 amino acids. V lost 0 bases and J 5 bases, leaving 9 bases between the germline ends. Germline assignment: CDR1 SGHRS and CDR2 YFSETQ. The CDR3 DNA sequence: TGCGCCAGCAGCTTGGTACTAGGAAACAATGAGCAGTTCTTC. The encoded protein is CASSLVLGNNEQFF.

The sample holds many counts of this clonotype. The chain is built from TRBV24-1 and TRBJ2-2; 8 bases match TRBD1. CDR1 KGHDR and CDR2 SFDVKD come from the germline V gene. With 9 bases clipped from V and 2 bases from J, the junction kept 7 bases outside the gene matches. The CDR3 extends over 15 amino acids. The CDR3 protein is CATRPGTGNTGELFF. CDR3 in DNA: TGTGCCACCCGTCCCGGGACAGGCAACACCGGGGAGCTGTTTTTT.

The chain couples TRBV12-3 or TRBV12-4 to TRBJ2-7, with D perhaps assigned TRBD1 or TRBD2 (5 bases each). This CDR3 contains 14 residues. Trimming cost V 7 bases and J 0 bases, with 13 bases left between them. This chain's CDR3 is CASTNRGVSYEQYF. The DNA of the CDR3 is TGTGCCAGCACCAACAGAGGGGTCTCCTACGAGCAGTACTTC.

The CDR3 coding sequence is TGTGCCAGCAGTTATGGGGCCCCGGGGGGGAACACTGAAGCTTTCTTT. Amino acid sequence: CASSYGAPGGNTEAFF. This chain links TRBV6-5 with TRBJ1-1, with D perhaps TRBD1 (5 bases). The CDR3 has 16 residues. Trimming pared 3 bases from V and 1 base from J, leaving 15 bases between. CDR1 and CDR2 from the germline V gene are MNHEY and SVGAGI.

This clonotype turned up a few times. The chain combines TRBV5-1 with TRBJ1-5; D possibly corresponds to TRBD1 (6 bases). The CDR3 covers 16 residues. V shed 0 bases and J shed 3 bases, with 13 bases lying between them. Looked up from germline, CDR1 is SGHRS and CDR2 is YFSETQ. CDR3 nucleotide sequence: TGCGCCAGCAGCTTGGAAGGGACAACAAACAATCAGCCCCAGCATTTT. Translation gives CASSLEGTTNNQPQHF.

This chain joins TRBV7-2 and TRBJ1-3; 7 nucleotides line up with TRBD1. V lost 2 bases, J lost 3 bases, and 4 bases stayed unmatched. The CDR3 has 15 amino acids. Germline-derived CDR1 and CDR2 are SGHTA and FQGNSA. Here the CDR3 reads CASSLRTGVGNTIYF. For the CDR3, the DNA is TGTGCCAGCAGCTTACGTACAGGGGTTGGAAACACCATATATTTT.

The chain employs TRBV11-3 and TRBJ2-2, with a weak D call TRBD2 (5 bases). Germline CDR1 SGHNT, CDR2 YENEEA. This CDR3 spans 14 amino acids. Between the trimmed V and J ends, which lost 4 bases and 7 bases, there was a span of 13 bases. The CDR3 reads CASSSRLGGGELFF. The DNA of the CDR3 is TGTGCCAGCAGCTCCCGGCTAGGAGGCGGGGAGCTGTTTTTT. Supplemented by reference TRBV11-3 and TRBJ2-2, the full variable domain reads EAGVVQSPRYKIIEKKQPVAFWCNPISGHNTLYWYLQNLGQGPELLIRYENEEAVDDSQLPKDRFSAERLKGVDSTLKIQPAELGDSAVYLCASSSRLGGGELFFGEGSRLTVL.

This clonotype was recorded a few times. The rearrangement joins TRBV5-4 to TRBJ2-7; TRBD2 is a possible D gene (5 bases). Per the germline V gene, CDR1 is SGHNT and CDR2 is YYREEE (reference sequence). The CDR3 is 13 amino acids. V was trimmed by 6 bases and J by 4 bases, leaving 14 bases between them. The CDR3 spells CASNPAETYEQYF. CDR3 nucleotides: TGTGCCAGCAATCCAGCGGAAACTTACGAGCAGTACTTC.

The CDR3 loop reads CASADSSYNEQFF. The CDR3 DNA reads as TGTGCCAGCGCAGACAGCTCCTACAATGAGCAGTTCTTC. The chain recombines TRBV28 with TRBJ2-1, with D maybe TRBD1 (5 bases). CDR3 size: 13 residues. The V gene lost 8 bases and the J gene lost 0 bases, with 8 bases spanning the gap. Per germline, CDR1 MDHEN and CDR2 SYDVKM.

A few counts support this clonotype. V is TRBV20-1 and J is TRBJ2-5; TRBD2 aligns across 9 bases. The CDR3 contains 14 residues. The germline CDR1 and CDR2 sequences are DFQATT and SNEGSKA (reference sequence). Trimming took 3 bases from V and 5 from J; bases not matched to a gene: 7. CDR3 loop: CSASVLAGRETQYF. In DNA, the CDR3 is TGCAGTGCTAGTGTGCTAGCGGGGCGGGAGACCCAGTACTTC.

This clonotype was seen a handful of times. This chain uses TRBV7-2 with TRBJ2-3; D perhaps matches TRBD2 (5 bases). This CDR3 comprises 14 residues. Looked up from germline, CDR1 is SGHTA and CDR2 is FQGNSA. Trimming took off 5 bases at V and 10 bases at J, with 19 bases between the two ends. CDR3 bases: TGTGCCAGCAGCCCTCCGTGGAGCGAGGACTCGCAGTATTTT. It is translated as CASSPPWSEDSQYF. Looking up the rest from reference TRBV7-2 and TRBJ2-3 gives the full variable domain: GAGVSQSPSNKVTEKGKDVELRCDPISGHTALYWYRQSLGQGLEFLIYFQGNSAPDKSGLPSDRFSAERTGGSVSTLTIQRTQQEDSAVYLCASSPPWSEDSQYFGPGTRLTVL.

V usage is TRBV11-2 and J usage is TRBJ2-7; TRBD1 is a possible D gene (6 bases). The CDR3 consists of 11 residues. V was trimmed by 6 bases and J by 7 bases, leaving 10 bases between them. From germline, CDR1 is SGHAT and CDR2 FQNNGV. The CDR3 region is CASSSTGEQYV. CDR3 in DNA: TGTGCCAGCAGTTCTACAGGGGAGCAGTACGTC.

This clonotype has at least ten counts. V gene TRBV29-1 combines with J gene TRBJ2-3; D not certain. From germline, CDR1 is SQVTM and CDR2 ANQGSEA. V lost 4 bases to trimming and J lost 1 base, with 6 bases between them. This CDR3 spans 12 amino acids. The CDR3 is CSVVPGTDTQYF. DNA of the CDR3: TGCAGCGTTGTCCCGGGCACAGATACGCAGTATTTT.

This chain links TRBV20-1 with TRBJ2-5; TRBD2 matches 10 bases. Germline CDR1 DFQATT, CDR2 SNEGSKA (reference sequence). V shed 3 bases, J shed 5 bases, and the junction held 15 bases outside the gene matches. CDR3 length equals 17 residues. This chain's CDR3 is CSARLGLAGVSRETQYF. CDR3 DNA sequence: TGCAGTGCTAGGTTGGGGCTAGCGGGAGTATCTCGGGAGACCCAGTACTTC.

The CDR3 DNA is TGCGCCAGCAGCCAAAGGGGGGTAGCGGCCCCAATCCATGAGCAGTTCTTC. It is translated as CASSQRGVAAPIHEQFF. This rearrangement joins TRBV4-1 to TRBJ2-1; TRBD1 or TRBD2 may be the D gene (6 bases each). The CDR3 covers 17 residues. Trimming shortened V by 2 bases and J by 8 bases, and 22 bases separated the two germline ends. Germline-derived CDR1 and CDR2 are MGHRA and YSYEKL.